This TCR beta chain stems from a study of T-cell reconstitution after alpha-beta-depleted transplantation in children. This clonotype was counted a few times. Its antigen is not known. Preparation of the TCRbeta library used unique molecular identifiers. TCRdb called the PCR reads again in MiXCR, with one record for every CDR3 protein. Of about 830,000 distinct CDR3 sequences in the sample, about 15% are singletons; the top ten hold roughly 5%. V was pared by 0 bases and J by 2 bases, with 5 bases of the junction left unmatched. The length of the CDR3 is 17 residues. Germline V gives CDR1 ENHRY, CDR2 SYGVKD. Study conclusions and caveats: T-cell counts and diversity at one year post-transplant came mainly from newly produced T cells.

Sequencing used PBMCs, mostly from graft donor cells, obtained 360 days after TCRalphabeta/CD19-depleted stem cell transplant. This sequence was found in a male patient between 5 and 17 years old who had a stem cell transplant for acute lymphoblastic leukemia, so the T cells may come from the graft donor. The V gene is TRBV10-3, the J gene TRBJ2-3, with 10 bases that match TRBD2. CDR3 sequence: CAISESALAGFTDTQYF. The CDR3 nucleotides are TGTGCCATCAGTGAGTCGGCACTAGCGGGGTTCACAGATACGCAGTATTTT.